Presented here are 3 T cell receptor beta chains from one specimen sequenced in a study of T cell responses to AZD1222 COVID-19 vaccine. Sequencing used immunoSEQ multiplex PCR; TCRdb keeps in-frame clones, though not all of them. The sample lists 120,000 or so clones; 88% were seen once. The specimen was peripheral blood, collected on day 0 of AZD1222 vaccination. The receptors originated from an adult in good health.

The gene calls are TRBV12-3 or TRBV12-4 and TRBJ2-3; TRBD1 matches 10 bases. The CDR3 has 13 residues. With V trimmed by 6 bases and J by 6 bases, 3 bases remained unmatched. CDR3 sequence: CASRKTGGDTQYF. For the CDR3, the DNA is TGTGCCAGCAGGAAGACAGGGGGCGATACGCAGTATTTT.

This clone was recorded only once. This chain uses TRBV27 with TRBJ1-5, with unresolved D. CDR3 length: 18 amino acids. Looked up from germline, CDR1 is MNHEY and CDR2 is SMNVEV (reference sequence). Trimming pared 6 bases from V and 0 bases from J, leaving 21 bases between. CDR3 residues: CASRPREAGYHSNQPQHF. The CDR3 DNA sequence: TGTGCCAGCAGGCCACGGGAGGCGGGGTATCATAGCAATCAGCCCCAGCATTTT.

J is TRBJ2-1 and V is TRBV18; 7 bases map to TRBD2. Trimming removed 1 base from V and 7 bases from J; junction bases left unmatched: 4. The CDR3 has 14 amino acids. Germline V lookup: CDR1 KGHSH, CDR2 LQKENI. The CDR3 sequence is CASSPLGGGNEQFF. The CDR3 nucleotides read TGTGCCAGCTCACCACTCGGGGGAGGGAATGAGCAGTTCTTC.